This TCR beta chain was retrieved from a study of shared clonotypes between healthy human individuals. Study-level findings and limits: Compared with clonotypes that all four donors shared, non-shared clonotypes had lower generation probabilities. The rarefaction results pointed to incomplete sorted-subset sequencing despite large depth.

As regards this clone: Its antigen is unknown.

The protocol was immunoSEQ multiplex PCR, while the TCRdb copy is restricted to in-frame clones and leaves out a portion. The profile shows hundreds of thousands of clones, 90% to 97% of them singletons. The germline V gene encodes CDR1 SGHNT and CDR2 YYREEE (reference sequence). Deletions cut 1 base from V and 9 bases from J, with 20 bases between. The CDR3 extends over 16 amino acids. Naive CD8 cells lacked CD45RO, underwent positive selection for CCR7 and left out terminally differentiated effector memory CD45RA+ cells. Sequencing input: naive CD8+ T cells sorted from blood. The TCR comes from a woman in her twenties or thirties in good health. The chain links TRBV5-4 to TRBJ2-1; D gene unclear. The CDR3 spells CASSLRRAGDGVEQFF. The CDR3 DNA sequence: TGTGCCAGCAGCTTGCGGCGAGCTGGTGACGGAGTTGAGCAGTTCTTC.